Given below is one T cell receptor (beta chain) in context. The CDR3 is made up of 13 amino acids. The germline CDR1 and CDR2 sequences are SGHAT and FQDESV (reference sequence). Between the trimmed V and J ends, which lost 6 bases and 2 bases, there was a span of 11 bases. The data stem from a study of graft-versus-host responses after intestinal transplantation. Processing of graft tissue released intraepithelial and lamina propria lymphocytes. Here immunoSEQ multiplex PCR was the method, and the copy in TCRdb shows in-frame clones only, minus some. The sample contains tens of thousands of clones, 89% of which appear only once.

The sequences come from ileum tissue, collected around 350 days after transplant. The TCR was taken from a human patient who received an intestinal transplant, so some T cells may come from the graft donor. The genes are TRBV11-1 and TRBJ2-7, with D perhaps matching TRBD1 (6 bases). The CDR3 nucleotides are TGTGCCAGCAGTTATACAGGGACCTACGAGCAGTACTTC. It yields the protein CASSYTGTYEQYF. Full variable domain (remainder filled in from reference TRBV11-1 and TRBJ2-7): EAEVAQSPRYKITEKSQAVAFWCDPISGHATLYWYRQILGQGPELLVQFQDESVVDDSQLPKDRFSAERLKGVDSTLKIQPAELGDSAMYLCASSYTGTYEQYFGPGTRLTVT.